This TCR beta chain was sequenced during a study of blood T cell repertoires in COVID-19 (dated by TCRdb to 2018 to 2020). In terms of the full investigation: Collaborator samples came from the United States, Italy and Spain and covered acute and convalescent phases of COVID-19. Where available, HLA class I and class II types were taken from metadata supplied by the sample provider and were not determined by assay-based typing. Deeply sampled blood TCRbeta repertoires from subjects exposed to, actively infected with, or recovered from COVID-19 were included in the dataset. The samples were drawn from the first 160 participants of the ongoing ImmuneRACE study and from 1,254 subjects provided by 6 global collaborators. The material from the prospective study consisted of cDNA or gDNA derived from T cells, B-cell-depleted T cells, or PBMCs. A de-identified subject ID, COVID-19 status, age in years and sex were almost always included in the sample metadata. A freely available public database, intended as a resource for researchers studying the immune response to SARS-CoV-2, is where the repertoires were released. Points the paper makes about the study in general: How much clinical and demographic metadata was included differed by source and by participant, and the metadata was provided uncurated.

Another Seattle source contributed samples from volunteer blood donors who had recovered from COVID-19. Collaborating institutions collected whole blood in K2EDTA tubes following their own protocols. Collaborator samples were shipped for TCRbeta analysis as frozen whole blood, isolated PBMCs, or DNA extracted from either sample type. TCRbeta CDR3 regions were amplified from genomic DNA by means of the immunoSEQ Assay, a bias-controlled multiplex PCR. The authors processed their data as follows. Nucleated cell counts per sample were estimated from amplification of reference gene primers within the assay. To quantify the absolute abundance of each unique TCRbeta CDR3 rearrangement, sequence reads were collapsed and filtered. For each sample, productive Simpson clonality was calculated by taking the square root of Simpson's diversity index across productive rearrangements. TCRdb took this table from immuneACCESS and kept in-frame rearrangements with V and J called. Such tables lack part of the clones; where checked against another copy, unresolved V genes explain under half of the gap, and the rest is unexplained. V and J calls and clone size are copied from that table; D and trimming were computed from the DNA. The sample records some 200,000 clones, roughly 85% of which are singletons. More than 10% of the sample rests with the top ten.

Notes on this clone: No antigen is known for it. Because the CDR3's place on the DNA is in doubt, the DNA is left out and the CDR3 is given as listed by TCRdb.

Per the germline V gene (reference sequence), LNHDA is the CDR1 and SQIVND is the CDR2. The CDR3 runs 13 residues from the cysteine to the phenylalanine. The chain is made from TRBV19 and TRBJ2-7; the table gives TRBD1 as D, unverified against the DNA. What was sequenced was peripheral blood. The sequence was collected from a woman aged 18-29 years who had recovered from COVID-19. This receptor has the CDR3 CASSIRFGQGSHF.